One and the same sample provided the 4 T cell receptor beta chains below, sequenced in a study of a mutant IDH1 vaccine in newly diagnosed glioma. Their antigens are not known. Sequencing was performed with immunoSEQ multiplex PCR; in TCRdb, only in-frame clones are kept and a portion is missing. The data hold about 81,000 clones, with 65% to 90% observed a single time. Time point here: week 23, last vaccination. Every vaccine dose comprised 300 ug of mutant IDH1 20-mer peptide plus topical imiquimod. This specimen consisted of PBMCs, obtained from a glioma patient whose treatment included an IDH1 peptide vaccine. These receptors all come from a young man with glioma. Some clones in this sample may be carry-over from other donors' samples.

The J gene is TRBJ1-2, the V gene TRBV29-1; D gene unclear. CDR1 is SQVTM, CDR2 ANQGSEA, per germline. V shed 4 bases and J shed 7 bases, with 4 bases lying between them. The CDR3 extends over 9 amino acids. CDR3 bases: TGCAGCGTTGTTGCTGGCTACACCTTC. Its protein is CSVVAGYTF.

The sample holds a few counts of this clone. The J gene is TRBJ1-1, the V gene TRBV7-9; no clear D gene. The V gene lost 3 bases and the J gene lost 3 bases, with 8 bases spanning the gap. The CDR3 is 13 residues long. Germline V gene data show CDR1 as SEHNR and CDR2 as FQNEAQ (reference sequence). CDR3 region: CASSFIFDTEAFF. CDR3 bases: TGTGCCAGCAGCTTTATTTTTGACACTGAAGCTTTCTTT.

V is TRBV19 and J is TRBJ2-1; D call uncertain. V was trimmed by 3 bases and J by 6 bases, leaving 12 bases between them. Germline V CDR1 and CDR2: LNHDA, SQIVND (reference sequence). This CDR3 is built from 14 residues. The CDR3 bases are TGTGCCAGTAGTATGGTAACCACGGGCAATGAGCAGTTCTTC. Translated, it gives CASSMVTTGNEQFF.

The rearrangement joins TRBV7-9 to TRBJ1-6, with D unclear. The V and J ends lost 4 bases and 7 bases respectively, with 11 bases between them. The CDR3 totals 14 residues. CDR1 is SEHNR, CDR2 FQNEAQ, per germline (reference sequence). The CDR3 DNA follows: TGTGCCAGCAGCTCGGCCAAACGGAATTCACCCCTCCACTTT. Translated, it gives CASSSAKRNSPLHF.